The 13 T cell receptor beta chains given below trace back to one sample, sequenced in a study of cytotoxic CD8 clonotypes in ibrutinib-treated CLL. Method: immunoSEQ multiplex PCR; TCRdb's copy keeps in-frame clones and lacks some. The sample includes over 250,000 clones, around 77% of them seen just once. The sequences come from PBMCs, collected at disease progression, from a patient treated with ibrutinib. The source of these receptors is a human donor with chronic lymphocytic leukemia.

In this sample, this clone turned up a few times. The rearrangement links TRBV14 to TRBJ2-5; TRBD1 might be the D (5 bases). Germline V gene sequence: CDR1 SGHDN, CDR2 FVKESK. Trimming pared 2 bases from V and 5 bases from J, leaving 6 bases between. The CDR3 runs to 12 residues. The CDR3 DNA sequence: TGTGCCAGCAGCCAAAACAGGGAGACCCAGTACTTC. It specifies CASSQNRETQYF. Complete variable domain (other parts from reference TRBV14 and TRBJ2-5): EAGVTQFPSHSVIEKGQTVTLRCDPISGHDNLYWYRRVMGKEIKFLLHFVKESKQDESGMPNNRFLAERTGGTYSTLKVQPAELEDSGVYFCASSQNRETQYFGPGTRLLVL.

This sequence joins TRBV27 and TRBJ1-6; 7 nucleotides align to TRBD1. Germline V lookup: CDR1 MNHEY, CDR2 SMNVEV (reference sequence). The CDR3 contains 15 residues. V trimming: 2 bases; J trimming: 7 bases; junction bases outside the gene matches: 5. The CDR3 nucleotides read TGTGCCAGCAGTTTACGGTGGGGACAGAATTCACCCCTCCACTTT. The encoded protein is CASSLRWGQNSPLHF.

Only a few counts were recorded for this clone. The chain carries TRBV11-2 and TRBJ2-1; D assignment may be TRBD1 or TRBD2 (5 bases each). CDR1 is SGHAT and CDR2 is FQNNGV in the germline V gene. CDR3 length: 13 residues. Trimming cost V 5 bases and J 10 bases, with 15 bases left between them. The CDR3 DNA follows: TGTGCCAGCAGCAGGGGCCCAACGGGGGAGCAGTTCTTC. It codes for CASSRGPTGEQFF.

The CDR3 is CASIARTSGRYTQYF. The CDR3 DNA is TGTGCCAGCATCGCGAGGACTAGCGGGAGATATACGCAGTATTTT. The rearrangement joins TRBV11-2 to TRBJ2-3, with 13 positions matching TRBD2. This CDR3 region has 15 residues. With V trimmed by 7 bases and J by 7 bases, 8 bases remained unmatched. Germline V gene data show CDR1 as SGHAT and CDR2 as FQNNGV.

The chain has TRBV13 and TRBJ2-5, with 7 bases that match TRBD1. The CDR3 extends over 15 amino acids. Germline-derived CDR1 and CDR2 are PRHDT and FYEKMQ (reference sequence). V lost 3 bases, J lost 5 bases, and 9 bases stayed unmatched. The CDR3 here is CASSLQPGGPETQYF. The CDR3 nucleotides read TGTGCCAGCAGCTTGCAACCAGGGGGTCCGGAGACCCAGTACTTC.

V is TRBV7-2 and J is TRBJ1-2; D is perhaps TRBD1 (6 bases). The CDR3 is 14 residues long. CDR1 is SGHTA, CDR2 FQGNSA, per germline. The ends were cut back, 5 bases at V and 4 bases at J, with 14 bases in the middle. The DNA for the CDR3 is TGTGCCAGCAGCCCTATACAGGGAGTCTATGGCTACACCTTC. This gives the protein CASSPIQGVYGYTF.

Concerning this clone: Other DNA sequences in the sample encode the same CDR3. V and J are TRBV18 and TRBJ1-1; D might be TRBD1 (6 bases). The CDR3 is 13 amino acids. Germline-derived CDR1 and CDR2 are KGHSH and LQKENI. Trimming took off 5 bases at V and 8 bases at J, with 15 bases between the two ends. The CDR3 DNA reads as TGTGCCAGCTCAAAACAGGGAGCTATAGAAGCTTTCTTT. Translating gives CASSKQGAIEAFF.

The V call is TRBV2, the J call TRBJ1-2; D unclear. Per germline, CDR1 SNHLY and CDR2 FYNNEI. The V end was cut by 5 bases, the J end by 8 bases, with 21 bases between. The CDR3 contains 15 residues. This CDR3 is CASSYSRELPMGYTF. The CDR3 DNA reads TGTGCCAGCAGTTATTCACGGGAGCTTCCTATGGGCTACACCTTC.

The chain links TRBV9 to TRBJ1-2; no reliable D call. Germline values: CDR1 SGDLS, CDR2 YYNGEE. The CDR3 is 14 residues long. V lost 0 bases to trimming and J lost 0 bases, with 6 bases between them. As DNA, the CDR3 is TGTGCCAGCAGCGTAGCTACGGCTAACTATGGCTACACCTTC. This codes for CASSVATANYGYTF.

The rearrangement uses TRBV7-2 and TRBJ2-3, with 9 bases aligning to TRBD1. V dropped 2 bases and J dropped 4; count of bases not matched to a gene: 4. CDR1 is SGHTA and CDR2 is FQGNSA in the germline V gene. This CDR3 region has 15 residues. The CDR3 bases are TGTGCCAGCAGCTTATGGGGACAGGGATCAGATACGCAGTATTTT. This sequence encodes CASSLWGQGSDTQYF.

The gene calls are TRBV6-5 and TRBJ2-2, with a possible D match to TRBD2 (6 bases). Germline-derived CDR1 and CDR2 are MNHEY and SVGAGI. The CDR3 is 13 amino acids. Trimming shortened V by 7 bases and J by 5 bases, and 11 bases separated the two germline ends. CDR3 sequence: CASNLRGTGELFF. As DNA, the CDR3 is TGTGCCAGCAACCTCCGGGGGACCGGGGAGCTGTTTTTT.

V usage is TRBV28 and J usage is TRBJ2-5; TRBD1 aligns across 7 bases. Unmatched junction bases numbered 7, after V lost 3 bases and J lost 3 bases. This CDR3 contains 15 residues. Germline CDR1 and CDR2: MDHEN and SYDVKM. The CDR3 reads CASSFAWDSEETQYF. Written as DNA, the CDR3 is TGTGCCAGCAGTTTCGCCTGGGACAGCGAAGAGACCCAGTACTTC.

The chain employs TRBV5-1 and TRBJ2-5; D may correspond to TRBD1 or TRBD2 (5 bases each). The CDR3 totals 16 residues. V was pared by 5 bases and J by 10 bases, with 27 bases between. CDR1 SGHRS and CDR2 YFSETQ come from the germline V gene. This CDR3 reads CASRKFRFPWGGGQYF. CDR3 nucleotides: TGCGCCAGCAGAAAATTCCGGTTCCCGTGGGGTGGGGGCCAGTACTTC.